This is a list of T cell receptor beta chains from one sample in a study of T cells in Graves' hyperthyroidism and ophthalmopathy. TCRdb independently ran MiXCR on the multiplex PCR reads; one entry per CDR3 protein. This repertoire shows about 770,000 distinct CDR3 sequences, 18% found once; its top ten account for 16%. The sequencing input was blood. The receptors were gathered from a woman aged 50 to 60 with Graves' hyperthyroidism that later progressed to Graves' ophthalmopathy. The CDR3 runs from the conserved cysteine through the conserved F or W. The D gene is left open where the match is weak. Only part of the rows carry a size: once, few, many, or a class if the clone is expanded.

J: TRBJ2-3; D: -; V: TRBV20-1; size: -; CDR3: CSARETRTLDTQYF; DNA: TGCAGTGCTAGAGAAACACGGACTCTCGATACGCAGTATTTT
J: TRBJ1-2; D: -; V: TRBV29-1; size: -; CDR3: CSVGEGRGYGYTF; DNA: TGCAGCGTTGGGGAAGGGCGGGGCTATGGCTACACCTTC
J: TRBJ1-4; D: TRBD1; V: TRBV6-1; size: -; CDR3: CASSTGTGIEKLFF; DNA: TGTGCCAGCAGTACCGGGACAGGGATTGAAAAACTGTTTTTT
J: TRBJ2-3; D: TRBD2; V: TRBV3-1; size: few; CDR3: CASSRMGLAGARGQDTQYF; DNA: TGTGCCAGCAGCCGAATGGGACTAGCGGGGGCGCGGGGGCAGGATACGCAGTATTTT
J: TRBJ2-1; D: TRBD2; V: TRBV19; size: -; CDR3: CASSIVTSGVDEQFF; DNA: TGTGCCAGTAGTATTGTAACTAGCGGGGTCGATGAGCAGTTCTTC
J: TRBJ2-7; D: -; V: TRBV20-1; size: many; CDR3: CSASGSYEQYF; DNA: TGCAGTGCCAGTGGCTCCTACGAGCAGTACTTC
J: TRBJ1-1; D: TRBD1; V: TRBV18; size: -; CDR3: CASSPSQGADTEAFF; DNA: TGTGCCAGCTCACCATCGCAGGGGGCGGACACTGAAGCTTTCTTT
J: TRBJ1-6; D: TRBD1; V: TRBV12-3/TRBV12-4; size: many; CDR3: CASTQGAHNSPLHF; DNA: TGTGCCAGCACCCAGGGGGCCCATAATTCACCCCTCCACTTT
J: TRBJ1-1; D: -; V: TRBV9; size: few; CDR3: CASSGRDGMNTEAFF; DNA: TGTGCCAGCAGCGGCCGGGACGGTATGAACACTGAAGCTTTCTTT
J: TRBJ1-5; D: -; V: TRBV2; size: many; CDR3: CASSERWVRNQPQHF; DNA: TGTGCCAGCAGTGAGCGATGGGTGCGGAATCAGCCCCAGCATTTT
J: TRBJ1-2; D: -; V: TRBV12-3/TRBV12-4; size: many; CDR3: CASSLYGGYTF; DNA: TGTGCCAGCAGTTTATACGGTGGCTACACCTTC
J: TRBJ2-1; D: -; V: TRBV7-9; size: -; CDR3: CASSRVLGEQFF; DNA: TGTGCCAGCAGCCGCGTGCTTGGTGAGCAGTTCTTC
J: TRBJ1-1; D: -; V: TRBV5-8; size: few; CDR3: CASSFGRRVNTEAFF; DNA: TGTGCCAGCAGCTTTGGTCGCCGTGTGAACACTGAAGCTTTCTTT
J: TRBJ2-1; D: -; V: TRBV3-1; size: many; CDR3: CASSSSRGSYNEQFF; DNA: TGTGCCAGCAGCTCGTCGCGGGGTTCCTACAATGAGCAGTTCTTC
J: TRBJ2-3; D: -; V: TRBV15; size: few; CDR3: CATSRQTTDTQYF; DNA: TGTGCCACCAGCAGACAGACCACAGATACGCAGTATTTT
J: TRBJ2-2; D: -; V: TRBV11-3; size: many; CDR3: CASTLGRETGELFF; DNA: TGTGCCAGCACCTTGGGACGGGAAACCGGGGAGCTGTTTTTT
J: TRBJ2-3; D: -; V: TRBV4-1; size: -; CDR3: CASSYNSGLMSDTQYF; DNA: TGCGCCAGCAGCTATAATTCTGGGTTAATGTCAGATACGCAGTATTTT
J: TRBJ1-5; D: TRBD1; V: TRBV11-2; size: many; CDR3: CASSPDRGGQPQHF; DNA: TGTGCCAGCAGCCCGGACAGGGGAGGCCAGCCCCAGCATTTT
J: TRBJ1-1; D: -; V: TRBV6-1; size: -; CDR3: CASSAYPGTEAFF; DNA: TGTGCCAGCAGTGCCTACCCGGGCACTGAAGCTTTCTTT
J: TRBJ1-5; D: -; V: TRBV10-3; size: few; CDR3: CAISEPSSGQPQHF; DNA: TGTGCCATCAGTGAGCCCTCCTCGGGTCAGCCCCAGCATTTT
J: TRBJ2-1; D: TRBD1; V: TRBV15; size: -; CDR3: CVTSRPAPGTGMHEQFF; DNA: TGTGTCACCAGCAGGCCGGCCCCCGGGACAGGTATGCATGAGCAGTTCTTC
J: TRBJ1-5; D: -; V: TRBV2; size: many; CDR3: CASSRTVRSNQPQHF; DNA: TGTGCCAGCAGCCGGACAGTCAGGAGCAATCAGCCCCAGCATTTT
J: TRBJ2-7; D: TRBD1; V: TRBV19; size: few; CDR3: CASSDPGTGAYEQYF; DNA: TGTGCCAGTAGTGATCCCGGGACAGGAGCCTACGAGCAGTACTTC
J: TRBJ2-5; D: TRBD2; V: TRBV6-6; size: many; CDR3: CASSYSVRGRGETQYF; DNA: TGTGCCAGCAGTTACTCGGTTCGAGGGCGGGGGGAGACCCAGTACTTC
J: TRBJ2-3; D: TRBD2; V: TRBV9; size: many; CDR3: CASSGLAGTTDTQYF; DNA: TGTGCCAGCAGCGGACTAGCGGGGACTACAGATACGCAGTATTTT
J: TRBJ2-3; D: -; V: TRBV7-2; size: many; CDR3: CASSLGVPDTQYF; DNA: TGTGCCAGCAGCTTAGGAGTTCCAGATACGCAGTATTTT
J: TRBJ1-2; D: -; V: TRBV30; size: few; CDR3: CAWTGSHYGYTF; DNA: TGTGCCTGGACAGGGTCCCACTATGGCTACACCTTC
J: TRBJ2-1; D: -; V: TRBV10-1; size: -; CDR3: CASSVAGRGNEQFF; DNA: TGCGCCAGCAGTGTGGCAGGGAGGGGGAATGAGCAGTTCTTC
J: TRBJ1-1; D: -; V: TRBV7-6; size: -; CDR3: CASSLEAGSDTEAFF; DNA: TGTGCCAGCAGCTTAGAGGCAGGGTCCGACACTGAAGCTTTCTTT
J: TRBJ2-7; D: TRBD1; V: TRBV20-1; size: many; CDR3: CSAPGTASYEQYF; DNA: TGCAGTGCGCCCGGGACAGCCTCCTACGAGCAGTACTTC
J: TRBJ1-1; D: -; V: TRBV7-9; size: -; CDR3: CASSFRSRLNTEAFF; DNA: TGTGCCAGCAGCTTCCGAAGCAGGTTGAACACTGAAGCTTTCTTT
J: TRBJ2-5; D: -; V: TRBV7-9; size: many; CDR3: CASSLLRQFGGETQYF; DNA: TGTGCCAGCAGCTTACTCCGACAGTTTGGCGGAGAGACCCAGTACTTC
J: TRBJ1-1; D: -; V: TRBV20-1; size: many; CDR3: CSAQPTANTEAFF; DNA: TGCAGTGCCCAACCAACAGCGAACACTGAAGCTTTCTTT
J: TRBJ1-1; D: -; V: TRBV27; size: many; CDR3: CASTTPGRANTEAFF; DNA: TGTGCCAGCACCACCCCGGGCAGGGCGAACACTGAAGCTTTCTTT
J: TRBJ2-2; D: -; V: TRBV2; size: -; CDR3: CASRDTGMTGELFF; DNA: TGTGCCAGCAGGGACACAGGGATGACCGGGGAGCTGTTTTTT
J: TRBJ2-5; D: -; V: TRBV6-1; size: many; CDR3: CASSRRTAQETQYF; DNA: TGTGCCAGCAGTCGTCGGACGGCTCAAGAGACCCAGTACTTC
J: TRBJ1-6; D: -; V: TRBV5-1; size: few; CDR3: CASSFNWRGGSPLHF; DNA: TGCGCCAGCAGCTTTAACTGGAGGGGCGGTTCACCCCTCCACTTT
J: TRBJ2-7; D: TRBD1; V: TRBV28; size: -; CDR3: CASSIGQGEGYEQYF; DNA: TGTGCCAGCAGTATCGGACAGGGGGAAGGCTACGAGCAGTACTTC
J: TRBJ1-5; D: TRBD1; V: TRBV4-1; size: -; CDR3: CASSQEPGQGVPPQHF; DNA: TGCGCCAGCAGCCAAGAGCCGGGACAGGGTGTACCCCCCCAGCATTTT
J: TRBJ1-6; D: -; V: TRBV10-3; size: few; CDR3: CAISESAGSSYNSPLHF; DNA: TGTGCCATCAGTGAGTCGGCAGGGAGCTCCTATAATTCACCCCTCCACTTT
J: TRBJ1-5; D: -; V: TRBV30; size: many; CDR3: CAWSLRGDQPQHF; DNA: TGTGCCTGGAGTTTAAGGGGCGATCAGCCCCAGCATTTT
J: TRBJ2-6; D: -; V: TRBV4-1; size: -; CDR3: CASSQGHGSGANVLTF; DNA: TGCGCCAGCAGCCAAGGGCACGGCTCTGGGGCCAACGTCCTGACTTTC
J: TRBJ2-7; D: -; V: TRBV12-3/TRBV12-4; size: many; CDR3: CASSFHSPYEQYF; DNA: TGTGCCAGCAGTTTCCACAGTCCCTACGAGCAGTACTTC
J: TRBJ2-2; D: TRBD2; V: TRBV12-3/TRBV12-4; size: many; CDR3: CASSQLAGGTTGELFF; DNA: TGTGCCAGCAGCCAACTAGCGGGGGGGACCACCGGGGAGCTGTTTTTT
J: TRBJ2-5; D: -; V: TRBV5-1; size: many; CDR3: CASSSSLRGYLETQYF; DNA: TGCGCCAGCAGCTCGTCCTTGCGGGGTTACCTGGAGACCCAGTACTTC
J: TRBJ2-7; D: TRBD2; V: TRBV20-1; size: few; CDR3: CSASSGGIYEQYF; DNA: TGCAGTGCCAGTAGCGGGGGGATCTACGAGCAGTACTTC
J: TRBJ1-1; D: -; V: TRBV19; size: -; CDR3: CASSIRDRRSVVAEAFF; DNA: TGTGCCAGTAGTATCCGCGACAGACGTTCGGTTGTCGCTGAAGCTTTCTTT
J: TRBJ2-1; D: -; V: TRBV20-1; size: many; CDR3: CSAGRGNNEQFF; DNA: TGCAGTGCTGGCCGGGGTAACAATGAGCAGTTCTTC
J: TRBJ2-1; D: TRBD2; V: TRBV11-2; size: -; CDR3: CASSSDLAGASEQFF; DNA: TGTGCCAGCAGCTCCGATCTAGCGGGGGCGTCGGAGCAGTTCTTC
J: TRBJ2-1; D: TRBD2; V: TRBV20-1; size: many; CDR3: CSARVPLAGNNEQFF; DNA: TGCAGTGCTAGAGTTCCACTAGCGGGGAACAATGAGCAGTTCTTC
J: TRBJ2-3; D: TRBD2; V: TRBV15; size: -; CDR3: CATSSRTSGFSTDTQYF; DNA: TGTGCCACCAGCAGTAGGACTAGCGGGTTTAGCACAGATACGCAGTATTTT
J: TRBJ1-1; D: TRBD1; V: TRBV10-3; size: many; CDR3: CAISRQGDTEAFF; DNA: TGTGCCATCAGTAGACAGGGGGACACTGAAGCTTTCTTT
J: TRBJ1-5; D: -; V: TRBV5-1; size: many; CDR3: CASSLRGASNQPQHF; DNA: TGCGCCAGCAGCTTGCGGGGGGCGAGCAATCAGCCCCAGCATTTT
J: TRBJ1-1; D: -; V: TRBV7-9; size: many; CDR3: CASSPGRGAKTEAFF; DNA: TGTGCCAGCAGCCCGGGGCGGGGGGCGAAGACTGAAGCTTTCTTT
J: TRBJ1-1; D: TRBD1; V: TRBV5-1; size: -; CDR3: CASSLAAGGLTEAFF; DNA: TGCGCCAGCAGCTTGGCGGCAGGGGGCCTCACTGAAGCTTTCTTT
J: TRBJ2-3; D: TRBD1; V: TRBV14; size: -; CDR3: CASSFDDRDGTDTQYF; DNA: TGTGCCAGCAGCTTCGACGACAGGGACGGCACAGATACGCAGTATTTT
J: TRBJ2-7; D: -; V: TRBV20-1; size: many; CDR3: CSARDARSYEQYF; DNA: TGCAGTGCTAGAGACGCCAGGTCCTACGAGCAGTACTTC
J: TRBJ2-7; D: -; V: TRBV12-3/TRBV12-4; size: -; CDR3: CASSLGRVEQYF; DNA: TGTGCCAGCAGTTTAGGCCGAGTCGAGCAGTACTTC
J: TRBJ2-7; D: TRBD2; V: TRBV6-1; size: few; CDR3: CASSRTSSSEQYF; DNA: TGTGCCAGCAGTCGGACTAGTTCTTCCGAGCAGTACTTC